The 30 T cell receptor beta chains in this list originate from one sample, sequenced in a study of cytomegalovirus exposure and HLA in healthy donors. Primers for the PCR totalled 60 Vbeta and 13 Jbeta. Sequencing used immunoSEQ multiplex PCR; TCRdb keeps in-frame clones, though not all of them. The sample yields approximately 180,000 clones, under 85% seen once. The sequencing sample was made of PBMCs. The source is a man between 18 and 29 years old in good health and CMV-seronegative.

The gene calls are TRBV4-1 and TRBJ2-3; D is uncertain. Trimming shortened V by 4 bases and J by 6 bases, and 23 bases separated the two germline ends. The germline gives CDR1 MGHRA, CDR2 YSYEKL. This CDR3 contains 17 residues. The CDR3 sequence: CASSRLSQVGFTDTQYF. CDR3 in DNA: TGCGCCAGCAGCCGCCTATCCCAGGTTGGATTTACTGATACGCAGTATTTT.

The CDR3 protein is CASSLGSGMSEQFF. The CDR3 nucleotides are TGCGCCAGCAGCTTGGGTAGCGGGATGAGTGAGCAGTTCTTC. V and J are TRBV5-1 and TRBJ2-1, with 8 bases fitting TRBD2. CDR1 SGHRS and CDR2 YFSETQ come from the germline V gene. The CDR3 totals 14 residues. Trimming cost V 0 bases and J 9 bases; bases outside gene matches: 5.

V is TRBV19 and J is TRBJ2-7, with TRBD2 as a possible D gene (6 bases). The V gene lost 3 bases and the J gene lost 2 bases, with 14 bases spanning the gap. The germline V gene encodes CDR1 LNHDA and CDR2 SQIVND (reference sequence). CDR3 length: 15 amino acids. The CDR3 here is CASSMGGLQAYEQYF. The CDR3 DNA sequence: TGTGCCAGTAGTATGGGGGGACTGCAAGCCTACGAGCAGTACTTC.

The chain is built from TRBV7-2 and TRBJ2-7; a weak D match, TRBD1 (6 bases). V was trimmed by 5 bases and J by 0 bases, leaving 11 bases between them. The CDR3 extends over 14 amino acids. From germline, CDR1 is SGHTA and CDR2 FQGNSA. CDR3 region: CASSPRGGSYEQYF. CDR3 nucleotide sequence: TGTGCCAGCAGCCCCAGGGGCGGCTCCTACGAGCAGTACTTC.

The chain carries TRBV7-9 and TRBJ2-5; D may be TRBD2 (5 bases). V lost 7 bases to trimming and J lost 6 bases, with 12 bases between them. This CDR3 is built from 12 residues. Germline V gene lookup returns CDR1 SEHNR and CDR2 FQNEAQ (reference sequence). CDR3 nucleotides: TGTGCCAGCATGGGCCCCGGGAAGACCCAGTACTTC. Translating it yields CASMGPGKTQYF.

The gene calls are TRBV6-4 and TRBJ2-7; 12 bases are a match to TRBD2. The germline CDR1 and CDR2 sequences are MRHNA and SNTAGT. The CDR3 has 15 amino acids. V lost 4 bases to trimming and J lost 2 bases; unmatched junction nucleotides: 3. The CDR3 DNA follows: TGTGCCAGCAGTGTCGGACTAGCGGGGACCTACGAGCAGTACTTC. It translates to CASSVGLAGTYEQYF.

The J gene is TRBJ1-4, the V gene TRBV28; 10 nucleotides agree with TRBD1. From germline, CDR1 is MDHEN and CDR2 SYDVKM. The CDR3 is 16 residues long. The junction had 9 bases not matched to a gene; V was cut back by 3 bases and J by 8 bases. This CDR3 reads CASSFLGQGDNEKLFF. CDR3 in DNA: TGTGCCAGCAGTTTCCTCGGACAGGGGGATAACGAAAAACTGTTTTTT.

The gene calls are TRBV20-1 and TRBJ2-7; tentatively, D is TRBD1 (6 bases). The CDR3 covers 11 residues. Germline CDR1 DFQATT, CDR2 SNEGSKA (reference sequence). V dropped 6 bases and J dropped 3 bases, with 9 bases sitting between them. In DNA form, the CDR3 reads TGCAGTGCAAGACAGGTCTACGAGCAGTACTTC. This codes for CSARQVYEQYF.

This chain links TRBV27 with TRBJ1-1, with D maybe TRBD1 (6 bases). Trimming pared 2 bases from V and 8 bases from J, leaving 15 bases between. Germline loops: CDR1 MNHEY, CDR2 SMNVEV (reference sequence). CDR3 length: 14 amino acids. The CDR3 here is CASSLRQARGEAFF. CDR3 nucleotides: TGTGCCAGCAGTTTAAGACAGGCAAGAGGGGAAGCTTTCTTT.

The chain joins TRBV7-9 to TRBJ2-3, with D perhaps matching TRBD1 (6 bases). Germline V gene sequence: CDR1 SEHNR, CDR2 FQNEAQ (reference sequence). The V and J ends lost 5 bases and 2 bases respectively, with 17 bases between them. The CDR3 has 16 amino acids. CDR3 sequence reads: CASSEDKQGSTDTQYF. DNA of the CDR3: TGTGCCAGCAGCGAGGATAAGCAGGGGTCCACAGATACGCAGTATTTT.

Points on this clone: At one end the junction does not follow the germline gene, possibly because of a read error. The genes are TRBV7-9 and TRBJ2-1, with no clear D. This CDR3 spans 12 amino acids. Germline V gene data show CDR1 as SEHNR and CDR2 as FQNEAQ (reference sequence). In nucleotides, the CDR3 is TGTTCCAGCATCACCCCCCGGGATGAGCAGTTCTTC. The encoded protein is CSSITPRDEQFF.

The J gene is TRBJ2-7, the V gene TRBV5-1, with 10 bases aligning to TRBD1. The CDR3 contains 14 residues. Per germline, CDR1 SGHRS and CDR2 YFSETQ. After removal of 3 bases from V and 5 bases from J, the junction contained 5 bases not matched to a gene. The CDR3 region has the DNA TGCGCCAGCAGCTCGGGACAGGGGATCCACGAGCAGTACTTC. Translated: CASSSGQGIHEQYF.

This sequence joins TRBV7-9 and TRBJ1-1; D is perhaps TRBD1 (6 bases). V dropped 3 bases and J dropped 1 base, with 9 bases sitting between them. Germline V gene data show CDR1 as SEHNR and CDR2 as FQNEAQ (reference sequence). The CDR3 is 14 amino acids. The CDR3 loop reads CASSLAGENTEAFF. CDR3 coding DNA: TGTGCCAGCAGCTTGGCAGGGGAGAACACTGAAGCTTTCTTT.

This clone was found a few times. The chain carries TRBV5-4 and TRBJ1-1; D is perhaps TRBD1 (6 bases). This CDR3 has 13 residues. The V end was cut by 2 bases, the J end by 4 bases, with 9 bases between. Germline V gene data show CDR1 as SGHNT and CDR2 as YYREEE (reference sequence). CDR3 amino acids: CASSFGTSTEAFF. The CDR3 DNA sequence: TGTGCCAGCAGCTTTGGGACATCCACTGAAGCTTTCTTT.

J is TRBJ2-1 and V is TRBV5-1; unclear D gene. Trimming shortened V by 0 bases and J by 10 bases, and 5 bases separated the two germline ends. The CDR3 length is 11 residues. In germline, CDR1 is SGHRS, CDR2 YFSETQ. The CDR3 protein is CASSLEREQFF. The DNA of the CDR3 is TGCGCCAGCAGCTTGGAGAGAGAGCAGTTCTTC.

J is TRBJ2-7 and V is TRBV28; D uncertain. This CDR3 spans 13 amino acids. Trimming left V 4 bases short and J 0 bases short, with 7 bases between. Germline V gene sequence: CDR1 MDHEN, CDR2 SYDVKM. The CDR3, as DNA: TGTGCCAGCAGTTCCGTGCGCTCCTACGAGCAGTACTTC. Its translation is CASSSVRSYEQYF.

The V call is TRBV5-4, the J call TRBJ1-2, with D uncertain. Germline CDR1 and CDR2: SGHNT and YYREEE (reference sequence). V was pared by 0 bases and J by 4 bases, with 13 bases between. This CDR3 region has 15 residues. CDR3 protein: CASSLEEGLGYGYTF. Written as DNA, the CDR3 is TGTGCCAGCAGCTTGGAGGAGGGTTTGGGCTATGGCTACACCTTC.

The DNA for the CDR3 is TGTGCCAGCTCACCACTCGGGGGACAGATCACACAATCCCTTGATACGCAGTATTTT. Amino acids: CASSPLGGQITQSLDTQYF. The rearrangement uses TRBV18 and TRBJ2-3; possible D gene TRBD1, 7 bases. The germline V gene encodes CDR1 KGHSH and CDR2 LQKENI. The CDR3 consists of 19 residues. Trimming took 1 base from V and 6 from J, leaving 26 bases between them.

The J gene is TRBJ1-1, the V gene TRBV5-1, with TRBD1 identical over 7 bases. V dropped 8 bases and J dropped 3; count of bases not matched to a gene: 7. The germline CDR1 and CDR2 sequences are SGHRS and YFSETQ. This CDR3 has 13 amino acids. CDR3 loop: CASHTTGDTEAFF. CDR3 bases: TGCGCCAGTCACACCACAGGGGACACTGAAGCTTTCTTT.

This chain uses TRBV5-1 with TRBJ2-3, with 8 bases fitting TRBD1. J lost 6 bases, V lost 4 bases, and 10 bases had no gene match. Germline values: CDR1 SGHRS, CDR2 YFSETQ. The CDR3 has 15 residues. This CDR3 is CASSAHRGSDDTQYF. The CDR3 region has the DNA TGCGCCAGCAGCGCCCACAGGGGGAGCGACGATACGCAGTATTTT.

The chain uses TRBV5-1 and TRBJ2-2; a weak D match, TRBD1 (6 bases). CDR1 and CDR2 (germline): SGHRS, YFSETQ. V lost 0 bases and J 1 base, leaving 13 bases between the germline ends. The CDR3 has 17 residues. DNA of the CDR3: TGCGCCAGCAGCTTGGTTACAGGGTGGTGGAACACCGGGGAGCTGTTTTTT. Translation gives CASSLVTGWWNTGELFF.

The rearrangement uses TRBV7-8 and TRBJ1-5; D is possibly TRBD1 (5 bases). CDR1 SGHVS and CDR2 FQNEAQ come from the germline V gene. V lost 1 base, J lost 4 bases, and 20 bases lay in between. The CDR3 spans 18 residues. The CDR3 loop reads CASSLGLILTDTNQPQHF. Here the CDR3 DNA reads TGTGCCAGCAGCTTAGGTTTAATTTTAACGGACACGAATCAGCCCCAGCATTTT. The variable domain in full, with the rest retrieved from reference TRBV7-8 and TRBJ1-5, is GAGVSQSPRYKVAKRGQDVALRCDPISGHVSLFWYQQALGQGPEFLTYFQNEAQLDKSGLPSDRFFAERPEGSVSTLKIQRTQQEDSAVYLCASSLGLILTDTNQPQHFGDGTRLSIL.

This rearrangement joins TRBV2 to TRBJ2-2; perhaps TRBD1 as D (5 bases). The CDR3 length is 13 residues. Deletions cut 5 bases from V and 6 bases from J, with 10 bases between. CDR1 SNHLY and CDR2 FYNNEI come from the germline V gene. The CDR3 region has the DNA TGTGCCAGCAGTTATCTAGGGGCCGGGGAGCTGTTTTTT. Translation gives CASSYLGAGELFF.

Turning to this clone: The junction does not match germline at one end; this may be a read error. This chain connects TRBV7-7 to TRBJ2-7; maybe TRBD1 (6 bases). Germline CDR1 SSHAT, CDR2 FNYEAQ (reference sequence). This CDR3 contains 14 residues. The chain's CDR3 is CASSLSNRASEQYF. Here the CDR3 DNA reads TGTGCTAGCAGCTTAAGCAACAGGGCTTCCGAGCAGTACTTC.

CDR3 in amino acids: CASSPPADYEQFF. As DNA, the CDR3 is TGTGCCAGCAGCCCGCCTGCGGACTATGAGCAGTTCTTC. The chain links TRBV7-9 to TRBJ2-1; a weak D match, TRBD2 (5 bases). The CDR3 is 13 residues long. The germline gives CDR1 SEHNR, CDR2 FQNEAQ (reference sequence). V lost 5 bases to trimming and J lost 8 bases, with 13 bases between them.

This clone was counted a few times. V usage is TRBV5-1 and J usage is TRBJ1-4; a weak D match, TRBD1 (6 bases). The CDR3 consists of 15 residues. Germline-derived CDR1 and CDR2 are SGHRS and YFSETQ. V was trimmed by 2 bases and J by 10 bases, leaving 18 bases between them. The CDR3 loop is CASSFSPGGPGKLFF. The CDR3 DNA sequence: TGCGCCAGCAGCTTTTCCCCGGGGGGGCCAGGAAAACTGTTTTTT.

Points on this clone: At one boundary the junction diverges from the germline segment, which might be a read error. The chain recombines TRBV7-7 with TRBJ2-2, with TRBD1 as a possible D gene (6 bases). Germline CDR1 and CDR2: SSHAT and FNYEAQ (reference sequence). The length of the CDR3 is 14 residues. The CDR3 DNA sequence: TGTGCTAGCAGCTGGGGGCTTGACACCGGGGAGCTGTTTTTT. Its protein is CASSWGLDTGELFF.

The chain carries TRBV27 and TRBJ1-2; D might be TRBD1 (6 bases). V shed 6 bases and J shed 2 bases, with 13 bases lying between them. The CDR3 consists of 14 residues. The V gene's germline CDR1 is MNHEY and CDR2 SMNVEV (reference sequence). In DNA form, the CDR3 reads TGTGCCAGCAGAAATGTGCAGGGGAACTATGGCTACACCTTC. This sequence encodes CASRNVQGNYGYTF.

Written as DNA, the CDR3 is TGCAGCGTCAAACGGCTCCTGACTAGCGGGGGGCATAAACTACAAGAGACCCAGTACTTC. Its protein is CSVKRLLTSGGHKLQETQYF. The chain uses TRBV29-1 and TRBJ2-5, with 13 positions matching TRBD2. This CDR3 is 20 amino acids long. J gave up 2 bases and V 6 bases, and 21 bases lay outside the gene matches. The germline V gene has CDR1 SQVTM and CDR2 ANQGSEA.

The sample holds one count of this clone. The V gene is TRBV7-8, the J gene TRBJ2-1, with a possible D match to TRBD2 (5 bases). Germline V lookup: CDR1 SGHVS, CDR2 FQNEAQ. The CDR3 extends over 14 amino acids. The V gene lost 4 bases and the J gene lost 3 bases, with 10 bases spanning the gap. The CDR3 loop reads CASSSRVVYNEQFF. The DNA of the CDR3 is TGTGCCAGCAGCTCGCGGGTGGTCTACAATGAGCAGTTCTTC.